The 20 T cell receptor beta chains given below trace back to one sample, sequenced in a study of T cell repertoires in cytomegalovirus infection. TCRdb re-called the reads through MiXCR, storing one row per CDR3 protein. The sample shows 90,000 to 120,000 distinct CDR3 sequences, about 40% of them seen only once. Their antigens remain unidentified. The specimen was CD8+ T cells from cultured PBMCs, collected from culture after CMV antigen stimulation. All receptors derive from a human donor in good health (CMV status not recorded). Some clones in this sample may be carry-over from other donors' samples.

J is TRBJ2-2 and V is TRBV9, with unresolved D. Trimming removed 1 base at V and 2 bases at J, with 6 bases between. The CDR3 contains 14 residues. Germline V gene sequence: CDR1 SGDLS, CDR2 YYNGEE. The CDR3 loop reads CASSVLRNTGELFF. Here the CDR3 DNA reads TGTGCCAGCAGCGTACTCAGAAACACCGGGGAGCTGTTTTTT.

The chain is built from TRBV2 and TRBJ1-1, with a possible D match to TRBD1 (5 bases). CDR1 SNHLY and CDR2 FYNNEI come from the germline V gene. The CDR3 consists of 13 residues. Between the trimmed V and J ends, which lost 4 bases and 5 bases, there was a span of 11 bases. CDR3 sequence (DNA): TGTGCCAGCAGTGTAGGGGACGGGACTGAAGCTTTCTTT. This encodes CASSVGDGTEAFF.

This clonotype was detected a few times. The chain employs TRBV12-5 and TRBJ2-5; TRBD2 might be the D (5 bases). CDR1 is LGHNT, CDR2 FRNRAP, per germline. This CDR3 spans 13 amino acids. Trimming left V 0 bases short and J 5 bases short, with 7 bases between. CDR3 protein: CASGLVPGETQYF. The CDR3 coding sequence is TGTGCTAGTGGTTTGGTACCGGGGGAGACCCAGTACTTC.

This clonotype was counted ten times or more. This chain uses TRBV6-1 with TRBJ1-5; 7 bases are a match to TRBD1. Germline V CDR1 and CDR2: MNHNS, SASEGT. V was clipped by 6 bases and J by 4 bases; unmatched bases: 6. CDR3 length: 14 amino acids. The CDR3 DNA is TGTGCCAGCAGAAAGACAGGGAGGAATCAGCCCCAGCATTTT. It encodes CASRKTGRNQPQHF.

This clonotype appeared a few times. The rearrangement uses TRBV27 and TRBJ2-7; TRBD1 or TRBD2 may be the D gene (5 bases each). Trimming removed 1 base at V and 6 bases at J, with 7 bases between. The CDR3 runs 12 residues. From germline, CDR1 is MNHEY and CDR2 SMNVEV (reference sequence). The DNA of the CDR3 is TGTGCCAGCAGTTTATGGGGGTCCGAGCAGTACTTC. Amino acids: CASSLWGSEQYF.

This clonotype was seen a handful of times. The chain joins TRBV12-3 or TRBV12-4 to TRBJ2-7, with 7 bases identical to TRBD2. The CDR3 contains 13 residues. Losses at the gene ends were 6 bases for V and 3 bases for J; bases not matched to a gene: 5. This CDR3 reads CASRASGGYEQYF. The CDR3 coding sequence is TGTGCCAGCAGGGCTAGCGGCGGCTACGAGCAGTACTTC.

CDR3 in amino acids: CASSMDRDGTYEQYF. CDR3 coding DNA: TGTGCCAGTAGTATGGACAGGGATGGCACCTACGAGCAGTACTTC. The chain carries TRBV19 and TRBJ2-7, with TRBD1 matching 8 bases. CDR1 is LNHDA, CDR2 SQIVND, per germline (reference sequence). V trimming: 3 bases; J trimming: 2 bases; junction bases outside the gene matches: 6. The CDR3 loop spans 15 amino acids.

The rearrangement joins TRBV24-1 to TRBJ1-2; D might be TRBD1 (5 bases). V lost 0 bases, J lost 5 bases, and 9 bases lay in between. The CDR3 consists of 14 residues. CDR1 KGHDR and CDR2 SFDVKD come from the germline V gene. DNA of the CDR3: TGTGCCACCAGTGATTTGGGGACGTCATATGGCTACACCTTC. Protein: CATSDLGTSYGYTF.

This clonotype was seen only once. The gene calls are TRBV2 and TRBJ1-2; TRBD1 agrees at 8 bases. V shed 5 bases, J shed 8 bases, and the junction held 10 bases outside the gene matches. CDR1 and CDR2 (germline): SNHLY, FYNNEI. This CDR3 has 14 residues. DNA of the CDR3: TGTGCCAGCAGTTCCGGGACAGGCACTGGAGGCTACACCTTC. As protein: CASSSGTGTGGYTF. The full variable domain, its missing parts supplied by reference TRBV2 and TRBJ1-2, is EPEVTQTPSHQVTQMGQEVILRCVPISNHLYFYWYRQILGQKVEFLVSFYNNEISEKSEIFDDQFSVERPDGSNFTLKIRSTKLEDSAMYFCASSSGTGTGGYTFGSGTRLTVV.

The rearrangement links TRBV27 to TRBJ1-1; D call uncertain. V was shortened by 5 bases and J by 0 bases, with 10 bases between the two germline ends. The CDR3 is made up of 14 amino acids. In germline, CDR1 is MNHEY, CDR2 SMNVEV (reference sequence). Here the CDR3 reads CASSLFSVNTEAFF. CDR3 DNA: TGTGCCAGCAGTCTCTTCTCTGTGAACACTGAAGCTTTCTTT.

This clonotype was seen many times. The V call is TRBV29-1, the J call TRBJ2-3; no clear D gene. Germline V gives CDR1 SQVTM, CDR2 ANQGSEA. The CDR3 sequence is 14 residues long. The germline V and J ends were trimmed by 3 bases and 0 bases, with 10 bases remaining between them. CDR3 sequence reads: CSVDSGFSTDTQYF. CDR3 coding DNA: TGCAGCGTTGACTCCGGGTTCAGCACAGATACGCAGTATTTT.

This clonotype occurred a few times. V and J are TRBV5-4 and TRBJ1-5, with D unclear. Trimming cost V 8 bases and J 5 bases, with 8 bases left between them. Germline lookup yields CDR1 SGHNT and CDR2 YYREEE (reference sequence). The CDR3 contains 11 residues. This chain's CDR3 is CARVGYQPQHF. For the CDR3, the DNA is TGTGCCAGGGTGGGGTATCAGCCCCAGCATTTT.

This clonotype was detected a few times. The chain carries TRBV27 and TRBJ2-7, with a weak D call TRBD2 (7 bases). The V end was cut by 7 bases, the J end by 3 bases, with 16 bases between. CDR1 MNHEY and CDR2 SMNVEV come from the germline V gene (reference sequence). The CDR3 has 14 amino acids. The CDR3: CASNSAGAIYEQYF. For the CDR3, the DNA is TGTGCCAGCAACTCGGCGGGGGCTATCTACGAGCAGTACTTC.

The rearrangement joins TRBV2 to TRBJ2-7; TRBD2 might be the D (6 bases). Germline V gives CDR1 SNHLY, CDR2 FYNNEI. Trimming removed 1 base from V and 4 bases from J, with 14 bases in between. The CDR3 has 15 residues. This CDR3 reads CASSEGAGKGYEQYF. The CDR3 DNA follows: TGTGCCAGCAGTGAAGGGGCGGGGAAGGGGTACGAGCAGTACTTC.

The V call is TRBV2, the J call TRBJ1-5, with TRBD1 matching 10 bases. V trimming: 11 bases; J trimming: 7 bases; junction bases outside the gene matches: 8. The germline gives CDR1 SNHLY, CDR2 FYNNEI. This CDR3 is built from 13 residues. CDR3 DNA: TGTGCCGGGGGACAGGGGTACGGACAGCCCCAGCATTTT. This codes for CAGGQGYGQPQHF.

This clonotype was detected a few times. This rearrangement joins TRBV18 to TRBJ2-3; maybe TRBD1 (7 bases). CDR3 length equals 17 residues. Germline V lookup: CDR1 KGHSH, CDR2 LQKENI. Trimming removed 3 bases at V and 3 bases at J, with 19 bases between. CDR3 region: CASSPLRAGQITDTQYF. CDR3 in DNA: TGTGCCAGCTCACCCCTGAGGGCGGGACAGATAACAGATACGCAGTATTTT.

This clonotype turned up a few times. J is TRBJ2-3 and V is TRBV28, with D tentatively TRBD1 (5 bases). V was clipped by 7 bases and J by 4 bases, with 15 bases between them. The length of the CDR3 is 14 residues. Germline V gene lookup returns CDR1 MDHEN and CDR2 SYDVKM. The CDR3 region has the DNA TGTGCCAGCAAAGGCAGGGTCAGTCCAGATACGCAGTATTTT. Protein sequence: CASKGRVSPDTQYF. The full variable domain, rest sourced from reference TRBV28 and TRBJ2-3, is DVKVTQSSRYLVKRTGEKVFLECVQDMDHENMFWYRQDPGLGLRLIYFSYDVKMKEKGDIPEGYSVSREKKERFSLILESASTNQTSMYLCASKGRVSPDTQYFGPGTRLTVL.

This chain joins TRBV20-1 and TRBJ2-2, with D perhaps matching TRBD2 (6 bases). CDR1 and CDR2 from the germline V gene are DFQATT and SNEGSKA (reference sequence). CDR3 length equals 15 residues. V lost 3 bases and J 4 bases, leaving 15 bases between the germline ends. The CDR3: CSASSWAEGTGELFF. The CDR3 DNA is TGCAGTGCTAGTAGTTGGGCGGAGGGCACCGGGGAGCTGTTTTTT.

The chain couples TRBV4-1 to TRBJ1-2; 8 positions agree with TRBD1. V lost 5 bases and J lost 3; bases outside the gene matches: 11. This CDR3 comprises 16 residues. Germline V gives CDR1 MGHRA, CDR2 YSYEKL. The DNA for the CDR3 is TGCGCCAGCAGCTTCCACATGGACAGGGATGACTATGGCTACACCTTC. It yields the protein CASSFHMDRDDYGYTF.

The V call is TRBV29-1, the J call TRBJ2-5; D is unclear. V gave up 0 bases and J gave up 4 bases, with 6 bases separating them. Germline CDR1 reads SQVTM; CDR2 reads ANQGSEA. There are 12 residues in the CDR3. CDR3 nucleotide sequence: TGCAGCGTTGAAGATCCCGGAGAGACCCAGTACTTC. Translated: CSVEDPGETQYF.